The TCR beta chain described here comes from a study of response to subunit inactivated influenza vaccine. CDR3 length: 12 residues. CDR1 DFQATT and CDR2 SNEGSKA come from the germline V gene (reference sequence). The V end lost 6 bases, the J end lost 4 bases, and 12 bases lay between the germline ends. In TCRdb, the RT-PCR reads were re-called with MiXCR into one record per CDR3 protein. The sample gives some 640,000 distinct CDR3 sequences, approximately 15% of which show up once; 6% to 7% is in the top ten. This clonotype was observed at least ten times. The chain couples TRBV20-1 to TRBJ1-2; D possibly corresponds to TRBD1 (5 bases). This TCR was recovered from a man over 45 who received an inactivated influenza vaccine. The sample was PBMCs from blood, taken 14 days before vaccination. The CDR3 spells CSAPTGAYGYTF. DNA of the CDR3: TGCAGTGCGCCAACTGGGGCCTATGGCTACACCTTC.